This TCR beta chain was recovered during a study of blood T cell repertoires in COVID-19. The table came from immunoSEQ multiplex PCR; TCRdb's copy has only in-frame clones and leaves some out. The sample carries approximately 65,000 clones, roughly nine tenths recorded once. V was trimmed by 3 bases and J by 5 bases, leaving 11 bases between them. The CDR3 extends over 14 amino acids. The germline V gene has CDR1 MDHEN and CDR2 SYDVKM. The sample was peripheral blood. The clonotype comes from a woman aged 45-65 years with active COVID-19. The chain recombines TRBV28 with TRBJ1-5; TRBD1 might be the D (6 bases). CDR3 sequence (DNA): TGTGCCAGCAGTTTCGGTAGGACAGATCAGCCCCAGCATTTT. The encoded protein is CASSFGRTDQPQHF.